The clone carrying this T cell receptor beta chain was seen a single time. These data are taken from a study of blood T cell repertoires in COVID-19. Turning to the study itself: Italy, Spain and the United States were the sources of the convalescent and acute COVID-19 samples. PBMCs, B-cell-depleted T cells, or T cells provided the cDNA or gDNA that made up the material.

In the authors' methods: The authors estimated nucleated cell counts from reference gene primer amplification. The assay was immunoSEQ multiplex PCR, and TCRdb's table has in-frame clones only and misses some. Clone size and the V and J calls come from that table; the DNA yielded D and trimming. The table records roughly 50,000 clones, roughly 86% of them present only once. The CDR3 is 17 amino acids. CDR1 is GTSNPN and CDR2 is SVGIG in the germline V gene (reference sequence). Germline trimming cut 2 bases from V and 3 bases from J; bases unmatched to any gene: 10. The chain recombines TRBV30 with TRBJ1-4; 9 positions match TRBD1. The sample taken for sequencing was peripheral blood. The sequence came from an older woman with acute or convalescent COVID-19. The CDR3: CAWSLNPGQGSNEKLFF. For the CDR3, the DNA is TGTGCCTGGAGTCTAAACCCGGGACAGGGTTCTAATGAAAAACTGTTTTTT.